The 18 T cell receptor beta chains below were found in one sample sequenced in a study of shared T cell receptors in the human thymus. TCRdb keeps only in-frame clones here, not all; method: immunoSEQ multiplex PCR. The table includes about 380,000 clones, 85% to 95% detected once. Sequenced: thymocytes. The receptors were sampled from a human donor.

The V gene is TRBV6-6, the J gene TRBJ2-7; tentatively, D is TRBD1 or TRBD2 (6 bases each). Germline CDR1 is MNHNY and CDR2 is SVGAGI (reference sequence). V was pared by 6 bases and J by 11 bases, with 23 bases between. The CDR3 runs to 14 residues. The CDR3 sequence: CASSLSVGGVEEYF. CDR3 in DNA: TGTGCCAGCAGCTTATCAGTCGGGGGCGTAGAGGAGTACTTC.

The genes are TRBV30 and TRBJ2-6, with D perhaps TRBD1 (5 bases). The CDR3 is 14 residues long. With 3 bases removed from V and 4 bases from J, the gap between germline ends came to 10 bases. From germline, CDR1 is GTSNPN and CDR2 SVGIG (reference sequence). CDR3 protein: CAWRSNRGANVLTF. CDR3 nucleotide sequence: TGTGCCTGGAGGAGTAACAGGGGGGCCAACGTCCTGACTTTC.

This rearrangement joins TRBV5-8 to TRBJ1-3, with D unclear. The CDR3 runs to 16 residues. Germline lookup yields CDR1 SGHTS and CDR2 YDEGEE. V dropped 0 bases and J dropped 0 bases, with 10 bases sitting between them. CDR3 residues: CASSLGGFVSGNTIYF. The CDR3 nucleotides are TGTGCCAGCAGCTTGGGGGGATTCGTCTCTGGAAACACCATATATTTT.

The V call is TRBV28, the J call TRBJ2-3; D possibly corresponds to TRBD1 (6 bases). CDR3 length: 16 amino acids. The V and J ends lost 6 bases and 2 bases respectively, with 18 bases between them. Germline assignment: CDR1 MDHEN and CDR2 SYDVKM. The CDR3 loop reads CASSLWGREDTDTQYF. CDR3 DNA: TGTGCCAGCAGCTTGTGGGGGCGTGAGGACACAGATACGCAGTATTTT.

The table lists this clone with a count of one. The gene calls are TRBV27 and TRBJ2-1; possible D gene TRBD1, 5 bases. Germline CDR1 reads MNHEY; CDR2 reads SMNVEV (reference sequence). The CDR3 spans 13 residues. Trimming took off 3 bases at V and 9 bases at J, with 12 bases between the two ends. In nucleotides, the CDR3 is TGTGCCAGCAGTTTTTCAGGGAAGAGTGAGCAGTTCTTC. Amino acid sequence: CASSFSGKSEQFF.

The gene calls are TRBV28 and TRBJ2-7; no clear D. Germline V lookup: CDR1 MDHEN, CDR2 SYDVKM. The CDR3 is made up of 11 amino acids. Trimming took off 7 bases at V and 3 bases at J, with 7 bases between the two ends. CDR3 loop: CASKSDYEQYF. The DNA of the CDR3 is TGTGCCAGCAAGTCGGACTACGAGCAGTACTTC.

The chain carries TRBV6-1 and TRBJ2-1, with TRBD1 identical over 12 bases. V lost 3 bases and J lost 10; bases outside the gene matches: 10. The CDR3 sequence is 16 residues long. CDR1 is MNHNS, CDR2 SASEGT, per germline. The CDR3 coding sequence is TGTGCCAGCAGTGAGGCCTCGGGACAGGGGGCAGACGAGCAGTTCTTC. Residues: CASSEASGQGADEQFF.

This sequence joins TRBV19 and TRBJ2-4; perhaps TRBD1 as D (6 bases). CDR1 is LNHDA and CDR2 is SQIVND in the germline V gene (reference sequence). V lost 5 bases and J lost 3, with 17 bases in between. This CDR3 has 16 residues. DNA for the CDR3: TGTGCCAGTAGTCCCAAAGAGGGGGAAGTCAAAAACATTCAGTACTTC. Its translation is CASSPKEGEVKNIQYF.

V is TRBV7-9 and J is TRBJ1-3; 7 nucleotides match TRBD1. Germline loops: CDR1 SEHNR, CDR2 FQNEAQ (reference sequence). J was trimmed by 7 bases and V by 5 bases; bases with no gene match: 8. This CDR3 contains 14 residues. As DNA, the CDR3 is TGTGCCAGCAGCGGGCCGGGACAGTACAACACCATATATTTT. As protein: CASSGPGQYNTIYF.

In nucleotides, the CDR3 is TGTGCCAGCAGGTTACTAAGGGACAGTCAAGAGACCCAGTACTTC. Its translation: CASRLLRDSQETQYF. The chain has TRBV6-5 and TRBJ2-5; 7 bases fit TRBD1. Germline loops: CDR1 MNHEY, CDR2 SVGAGI. This CDR3 is 15 amino acids long. V lost 6 bases and J lost 2; bases outside the gene matches: 9.

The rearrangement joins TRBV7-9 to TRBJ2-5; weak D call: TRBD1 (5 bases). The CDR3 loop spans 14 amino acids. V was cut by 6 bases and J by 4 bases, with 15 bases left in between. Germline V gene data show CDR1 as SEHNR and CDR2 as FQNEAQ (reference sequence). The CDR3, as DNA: TGTGCCAGCAGTTTGAGACAGCCGGGAGAGACCCAGTACTTC. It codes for CASSLRQPGETQYF.

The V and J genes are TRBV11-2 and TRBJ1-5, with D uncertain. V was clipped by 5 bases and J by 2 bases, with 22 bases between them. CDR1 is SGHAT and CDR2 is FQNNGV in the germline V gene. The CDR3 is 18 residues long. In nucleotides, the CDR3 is TGTGCCAGCAGCCCTGACGTAAATTTCGGGCCACGCAATCAGCCCCAGCATTTT. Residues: CASSPDVNFGPRNQPQHF.

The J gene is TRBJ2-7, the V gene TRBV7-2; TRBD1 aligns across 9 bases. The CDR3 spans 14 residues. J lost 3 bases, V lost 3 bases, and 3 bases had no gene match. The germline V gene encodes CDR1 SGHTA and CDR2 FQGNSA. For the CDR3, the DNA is TGTGCCAGCAGCTTCAGGGACAGGGACTACGAGCAGTACTTC. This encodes CASSFRDRDYEQYF.

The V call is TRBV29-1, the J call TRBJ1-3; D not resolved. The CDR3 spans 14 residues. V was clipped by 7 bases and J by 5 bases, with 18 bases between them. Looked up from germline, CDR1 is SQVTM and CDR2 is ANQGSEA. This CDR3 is CSAVPQENRNTIYF. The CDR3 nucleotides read TGCAGCGCAGTCCCTCAGGAGAACCGAAACACCATATATTTT.

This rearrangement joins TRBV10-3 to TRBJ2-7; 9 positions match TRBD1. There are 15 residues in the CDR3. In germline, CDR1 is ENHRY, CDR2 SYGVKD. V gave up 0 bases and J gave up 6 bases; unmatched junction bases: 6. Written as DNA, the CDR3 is TGTGCCATCAGTGAGTCATTAGGACAGGGGTTCGAGCAGTACTTC. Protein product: CAISESLGQGFEQYF.

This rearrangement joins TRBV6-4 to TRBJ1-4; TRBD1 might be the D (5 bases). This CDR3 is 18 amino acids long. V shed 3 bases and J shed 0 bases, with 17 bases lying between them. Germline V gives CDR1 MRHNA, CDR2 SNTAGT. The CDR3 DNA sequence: TGTGCCAGCAGTGAACGGTTGACAGCGGACTCAACTAATGAAAAACTGTTTTTT. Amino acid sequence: CASSERLTADSTNEKLFF.

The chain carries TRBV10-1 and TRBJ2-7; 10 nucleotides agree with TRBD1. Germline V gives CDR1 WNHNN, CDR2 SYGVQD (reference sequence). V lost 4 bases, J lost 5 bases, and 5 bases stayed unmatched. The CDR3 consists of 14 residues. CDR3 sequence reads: CASSGQGASHEQYF. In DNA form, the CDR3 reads TGCGCCAGCAGTGGACAGGGGGCAAGTCACGAGCAGTACTTC.

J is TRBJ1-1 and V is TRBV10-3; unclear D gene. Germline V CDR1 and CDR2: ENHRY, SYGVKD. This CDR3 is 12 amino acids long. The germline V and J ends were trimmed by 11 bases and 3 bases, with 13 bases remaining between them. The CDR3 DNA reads TGTGCCGCCTCTACAGCATACACTGAAGCTTTCTTT. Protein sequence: CAASTAYTEAFF.